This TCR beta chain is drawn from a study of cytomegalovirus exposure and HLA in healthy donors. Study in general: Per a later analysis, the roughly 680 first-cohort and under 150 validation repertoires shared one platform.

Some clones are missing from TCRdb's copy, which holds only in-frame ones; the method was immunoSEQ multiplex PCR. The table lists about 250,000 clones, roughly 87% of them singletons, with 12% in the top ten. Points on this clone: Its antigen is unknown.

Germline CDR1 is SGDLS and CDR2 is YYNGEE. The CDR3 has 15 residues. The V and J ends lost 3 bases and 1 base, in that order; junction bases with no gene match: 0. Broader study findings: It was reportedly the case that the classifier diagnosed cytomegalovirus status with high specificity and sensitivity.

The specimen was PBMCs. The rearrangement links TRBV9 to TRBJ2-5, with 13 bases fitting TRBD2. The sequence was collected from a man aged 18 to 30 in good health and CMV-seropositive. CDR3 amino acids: CASSGTSGSQETQYF. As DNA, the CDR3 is TGTGCCAGCAGCGGGACTAGCGGGAGCCAAGAGACCCAGTACTTC.